This T cell receptor beta chain was sequenced during a study of vaccination and CD4 T cells after COVID-19. About the study: The authors gave control cultures a CEFX pool, an HIV-1 Nef pool, or no peptide. Study observations and caveats: In convalescent patients, 304 of 307 vaccine-specific clones were spike mono-reactive.

Germline V CDR1 and CDR2: MNHNS, SASEGT. This CDR3 is built from 15 residues. Trimming removed 6 bases from V and 5 bases from J; junction bases left unmatched: 10. Details on this clonotype: What it binds is not known.

The treatment was: roughly 10-day PBMC culture with coronavirus spike peptide pools or control peptides (ViraFEST assay). Harvesting of the unexposed donor's CD4+ T cells predated the COVID-19 pandemic (2011-2018). ViraFEST expanded antigen-specific T cells with peptide pools, then sequenced TCRs. Culture conditions combined 2 million to 2.5 million PBMCs per well with around 9.7 IU/ml IL-2 and roughly 10 ug/ml peptide pools. Cultured CD4+ T-cell DNA underwent Oncomine TCR Beta short-read sequencing. Genomic DNA extraction was carried out from cultured CD4+ T cells. TCRdb recomputed calls from the PCR reads with MiXCR, one row per CDR3 protein. This sample has roughly 6,800 distinct CDR3 sequences, with 33% found just once.

This clonotype was obtained from a human donor in good health. V and J are TRBV6-1 and TRBJ2-5; 9 bases agree with TRBD2. Sequencing was carried out using CD4+ T cells from blood, cultured in vitro. In nucleotides, the CDR3 is TGTGCCAGCAGATTTAATAGGCTAGCGGGGGAGACCCAGTACTTC. Protein product: CASRFNRLAGETQYF.